This T cell receptor (beta chain) was sequenced for a study of response to subunit inactivated influenza vaccine. Findings of the study overall: The authors suggested that few new T cells are recruited per seasonal influenza vaccination.

On this clonotype: Its antigen is not known.

Germline V gene data show CDR1 as MDHEN and CDR2 as SYDVKM. V lost 3 bases and J 7 bases, leaving 10 bases between the germline ends. The CDR3 is made up of 13 amino acids. TCRdb reprocessed the RT-PCR reads via MiXCR and lists one record per CDR3 protein. The profile shows around 190,000 distinct CDR3 sequences, approximately 14% of them singletons. This clonotype was sampled from a man in his forties or fifties who received an inactivated influenza vaccine. Sequencing was performed on CD8+ T cells sorted from PBMCs, taken approximately 5 days after vaccination. The chain recombines TRBV28 with TRBJ2-1; tentatively, D is TRBD1 (6 bases). This CDR3 is CASSFGGLNEQFF. The CDR3 nucleotides read TGTGCCAGCAGTTTTGGGGGCCTAAATGAGCAGTTCTTC. The entire variable domain, with the rest obtained from reference TRBV28 and TRBJ2-1, is as follows: DVKVTQSSRYLVKRTGEKVFLECVQDMDHENMFWYRQDPGLGLRLIYFSYDVKMKEKGDIPEGYSVSREKKERFSLILESASTNQTSMYLCASSFGGLNEQFFGPGTRLTVL.